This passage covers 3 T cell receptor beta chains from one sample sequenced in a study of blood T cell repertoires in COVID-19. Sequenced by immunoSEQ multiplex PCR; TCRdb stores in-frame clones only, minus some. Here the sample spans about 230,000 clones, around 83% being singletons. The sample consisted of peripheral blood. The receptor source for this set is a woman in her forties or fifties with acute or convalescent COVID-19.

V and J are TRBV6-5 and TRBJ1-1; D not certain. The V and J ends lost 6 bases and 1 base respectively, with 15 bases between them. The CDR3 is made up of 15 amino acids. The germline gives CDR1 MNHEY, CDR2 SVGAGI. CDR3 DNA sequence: TGTGCCAGCAGCACGGGAGACGATAGGAACACTGAAGCTTTCTTT. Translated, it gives CASSTGDDRNTEAFF.

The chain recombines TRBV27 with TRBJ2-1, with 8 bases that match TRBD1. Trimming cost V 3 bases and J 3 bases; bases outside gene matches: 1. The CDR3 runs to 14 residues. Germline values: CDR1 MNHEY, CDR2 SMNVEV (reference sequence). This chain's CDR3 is CASSLTGDYNEQFF. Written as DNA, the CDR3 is TGTGCCAGCAGTTTGACAGGGGACTACAATGAGCAGTTCTTC.

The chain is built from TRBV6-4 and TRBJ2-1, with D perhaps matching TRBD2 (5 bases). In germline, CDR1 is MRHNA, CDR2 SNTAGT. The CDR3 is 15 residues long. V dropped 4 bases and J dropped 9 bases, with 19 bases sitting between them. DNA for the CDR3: TGTGCCAGCAGTGCAGAGGGTACGATCGGCCTTGAGCAGTTCTTC. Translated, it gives CASSAEGTIGLEQFF.